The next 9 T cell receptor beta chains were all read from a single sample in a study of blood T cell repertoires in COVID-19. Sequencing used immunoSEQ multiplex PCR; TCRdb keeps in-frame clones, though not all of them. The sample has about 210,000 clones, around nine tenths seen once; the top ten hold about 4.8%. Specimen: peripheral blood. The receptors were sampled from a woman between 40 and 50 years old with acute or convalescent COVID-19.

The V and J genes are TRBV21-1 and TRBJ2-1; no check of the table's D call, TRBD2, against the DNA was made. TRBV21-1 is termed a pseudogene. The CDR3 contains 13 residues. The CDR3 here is CASMGLARHEQFF. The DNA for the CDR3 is TGTGCCAGCATGGGACTAGCGAGACATGAGCAGTTCTTC.

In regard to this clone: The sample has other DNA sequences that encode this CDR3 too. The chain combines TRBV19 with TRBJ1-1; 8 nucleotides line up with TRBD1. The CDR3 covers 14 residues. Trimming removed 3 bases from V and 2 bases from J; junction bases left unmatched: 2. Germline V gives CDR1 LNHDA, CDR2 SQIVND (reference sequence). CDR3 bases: TGTGCCAGTAGTATCGGACAGGGAAACACTGAAGCTTTCTTT. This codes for CASSIGQGNTEAFF.

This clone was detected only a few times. CDR3 DNA sequence: TGTGCCAGTAATCGGGGGGACTCTGGAAACACCATATATTTT. Residues: CASNRGDSGNTIYF. The V call is TRBV19, the J call TRBJ1-3; a possible D gene is TRBD1 (5 bases). Germline V lookup: CDR1 LNHDA, CDR2 SQIVND (reference sequence). V lost 7 bases and J 0 bases, leaving 10 bases between the germline ends. The CDR3 has 14 amino acids. The full variable domain, its missing parts supplied by reference TRBV19 and TRBJ1-3, is DGGITQSPKYLFRKEGQNVTLSCEQNLNHDAMYWYRQDPGQGLRLIYYSQIVNDFQKGDIAEGYSVSREKKESFPLTVTSAQKNPTAFYLCASNRGDSGNTIYFGEGSWLTVV.

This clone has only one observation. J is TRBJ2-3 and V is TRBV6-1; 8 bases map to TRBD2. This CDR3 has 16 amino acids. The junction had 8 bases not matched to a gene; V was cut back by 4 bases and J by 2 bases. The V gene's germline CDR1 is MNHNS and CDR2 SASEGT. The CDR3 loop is CASSVLERGYTDTQYF. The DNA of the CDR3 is TGTGCCAGCAGTGTTCTTGAGCGGGGGTACACAGATACGCAGTATTTT.

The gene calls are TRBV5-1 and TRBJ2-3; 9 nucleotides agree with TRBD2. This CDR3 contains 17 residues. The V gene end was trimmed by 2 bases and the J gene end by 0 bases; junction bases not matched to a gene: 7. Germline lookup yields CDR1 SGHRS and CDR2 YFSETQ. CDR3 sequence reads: CASSLPIAGASTDTQYF. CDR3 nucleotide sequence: TGCGCCAGCAGCTTACCAATAGCGGGGGCTAGCACAGATACGCAGTATTTT.

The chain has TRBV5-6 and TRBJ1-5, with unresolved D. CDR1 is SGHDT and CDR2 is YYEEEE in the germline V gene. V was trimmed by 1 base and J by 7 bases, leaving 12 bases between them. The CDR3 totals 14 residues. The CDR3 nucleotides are TGTGCCAGCAGCTTGTCTGGGTCCGGGCAGCCCCAGCATTTT. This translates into CASSLSGSGQPQHF.

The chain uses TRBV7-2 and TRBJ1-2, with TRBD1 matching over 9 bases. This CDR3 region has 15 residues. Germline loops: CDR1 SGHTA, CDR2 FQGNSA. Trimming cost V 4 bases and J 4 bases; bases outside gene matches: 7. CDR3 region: CASSYRTGALYGYTF. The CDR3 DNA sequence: TGTGCCAGCAGCTACCGGACAGGGGCCCTCTATGGCTACACCTTC.

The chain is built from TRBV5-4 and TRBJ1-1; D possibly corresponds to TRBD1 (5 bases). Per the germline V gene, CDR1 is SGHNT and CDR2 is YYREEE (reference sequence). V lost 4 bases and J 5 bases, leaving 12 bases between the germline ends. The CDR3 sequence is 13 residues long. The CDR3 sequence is CASSVGDGTEAFF. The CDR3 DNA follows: TGTGCCAGCAGCGTAGGGGATGGGACTGAAGCTTTCTTT.

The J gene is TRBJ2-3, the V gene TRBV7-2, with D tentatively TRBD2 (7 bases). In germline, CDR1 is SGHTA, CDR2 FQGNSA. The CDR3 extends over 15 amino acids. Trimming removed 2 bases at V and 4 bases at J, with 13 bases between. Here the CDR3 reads CASSLFGGLADTQYF. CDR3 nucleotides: TGTGCCAGCAGCTTATTCGGGGGGCTGGCAGATACGCAGTATTTT. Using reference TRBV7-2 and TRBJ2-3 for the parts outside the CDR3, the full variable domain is GAGVSQSPSNKVTEKGKDVELRCDPISGHTALYWYRQSLGQGLEFLIYFQGNSAPDKSGLPSDRFSAERTGGSVSTLTIQRTQQEDSAVYLCASSLFGGLADTQYFGPGTRLTVL.